This T cell receptor (beta chain) originates from a study of T cells after yellow fever vaccination. Whole-study context: Preparation used SMART-Seq v4 Ultra Low Input for the low-cell-number fractions. Study-wide points: Post-booster samples contained most primary-vaccination clones (about 96% CD4, about 85% CD8). The study noted that FACS-sorted repertoires could contain abundant clonotypes contaminating from the bulk population. Though weaker, the secondary response peaked faster, on day 5 versus 15.

Via MiXCR, TCRdb re-called the 5' RACE reads, giving one row per CDR3 protein. The sample records under 90,000 distinct CDR3 sequences, over 6% being singletons. This clonotype was picked up many times. The antigen remains undetermined. CDR3 size: 16 residues. Germline lookup yields CDR1 MRHNA and CDR2 SNTAGT. Trimming removed 2 bases from V and 1 base from J, with 11 bases in between. V gene TRBV6-4 combines with J gene TRBJ2-2; D is possibly TRBD1 or TRBD2 (6 bases each). The source of this sequence is a man younger than 30 who received the YFV17D yellow fever vaccine. The sample in question was CD8+ T cells sorted from PBMCs, obtained around 45 days after the first yellow fever vaccination. The CDR3 sequence: CASSDSGGRNTGELFF. DNA for the CDR3: TGTGCCAGCAGTGACAGTGGGGGGCGGAACACCGGGGAGCTGTTTTTT.